These 26 T cell receptor beta chains were sequenced from one sample in a study of radiation and T cells in renal cell carcinoma. Time point indicated: blood 2 weeks post-SBRT. Regarding treatment: 15 Gy SBRT to primary tumor, nephrectomy 4 weeks later. TCRdb's table, derived via immunoSEQ multiplex PCR, lists solely in-frame clones and lacks some. In the table there are more than 100,000 clones, about 88% of which are singletons. The specimen comprised blood, sampled from a patient whose treatment included radiotherapy and nephrectomy. Every receptor here comes from a woman aged 65 to 85 with renal cell carcinoma.

This rearrangement joins TRBV5-6 to TRBJ2-5; unclear D gene. The CDR3 runs 14 residues. Deletions cut 0 bases from V and 2 bases from J, with 8 bases between. The germline CDR1 and CDR2 sequences are SGHDT and YYEEEE. The CDR3 spells CASSLATVQETQYF. CDR3 bases: TGTGCCAGCAGCTTGGCTACTGTACAAGAGACCCAGTACTTC. Together with reference TRBV5-6 and TRBJ2-5, the CDR3 gives the full variable domain: DAGVTQSPTHLIKTRGQQVTLRCSPKSGHDTVSWYQQALGQGPQFIFQYYEEEERQRGNFPDRFSGHQFPNYSSELNVNALLLGDSALYLCASSLATVQETQYFGPGTRLLVL.

The chain links TRBV10-3 to TRBJ1-1; 9 bases align to TRBD1. The CDR3 sequence is 14 residues long. The V and J ends lost 6 bases and 0 bases, in that order; junction bases with no gene match: 2. Germline CDR1 ENHRY, CDR2 SYGVKD. CDR3: CAIRGTGMNTEAFF. Here the CDR3 DNA reads TGTGCCATCAGGGGGACAGGGATGAACACTGAAGCTTTCTTT.

This clone was seen more than once but under ten times. The chain combines TRBV30 with TRBJ2-4, with D perhaps TRBD2 (5 bases). CDR1 is GTSNPN and CDR2 is SVGIG in the germline V gene (reference sequence). The CDR3 covers 14 residues. The V and J ends lost 3 bases and 0 bases respectively, with 9 bases between them. Here the CDR3 DNA reads TGTGCCTGGAGCCGGGAACTAGCCAAAAACATTCAGTACTTC. It is translated as CAWSRELAKNIQYF.

This chain links TRBV6-1 with TRBJ1-1, with D unresolved. CDR1 is MNHNS, CDR2 SASEGT, per germline. This CDR3 spans 13 amino acids. Trimming left V 2 bases short and J 4 bases short, with 8 bases between. The CDR3 coding sequence is TGTGCCAGCAGTGAACGGCGAGGCACTGAAGCTTTCTTT. This gives the protein CASSERRGTEAFF.

This chain joins TRBV18 and TRBJ1-1, with a weak D call TRBD1 (5 bases). This CDR3 has 16 amino acids. The germline gives CDR1 KGHSH, CDR2 LQKENI. Deletions cut 2 bases from V and 1 base from J, with 14 bases between. The CDR3 here is CASSPSFQGPNTEAFF. As DNA, the CDR3 is TGTGCCAGCTCACCATCATTTCAGGGACCGAACACTGAAGCTTTCTTT. Full variable domain (missing parts from reference TRBV18 and TRBJ1-1): NAGVMQNPRHLVRRRGQEARLRCSPMKGHSHVYWYRQLPEEGLKFMVYLQKENIIDESGMPKERFSAEFPKEGPSILRIQQVVRGDSAAYFCASSPSFQGPNTEAFFGQGTRLTVV.

The CDR3 sequence is CASSVDRGRRTEAFF. CDR3 DNA: TGTGCCAGCAGTGTAGACAGGGGGCGAAGAACTGAAGCTTTCTTT. This chain connects TRBV6-4 to TRBJ1-1, with 10 bases identical to TRBD1. V dropped 4 bases and J dropped 5; count of bases not matched to a gene: 7. Germline CDR1 MRHNA, CDR2 SNTAGT. The CDR3 is 15 amino acids.

The chain couples TRBV5-1 to TRBJ1-1; D is undetermined. V was pared by 5 bases and J by 1 base, with 12 bases between. CDR1 and CDR2 (germline): SGHRS, YFSETQ. This CDR3 region has 14 residues. CDR3 in amino acids: CASRVQVSNTEAFF. The DNA of the CDR3 is TGCGCCAGCAGAGTTCAGGTCTCGAACACTGAAGCTTTCTTT. Together with reference TRBV5-1 and TRBJ1-1, the CDR3 gives the full variable domain: KAGVTQTPRYLIKTRGQQVTLSCSPISGHRSVSWYQQTPGQGLQFLFEYFSETQRNKGNFPGRFSGRQFSNSRSEMNVSTLELGDSALYLCASRVQVSNTEAFFGQGTRLTVV.

This chain connects TRBV6-5 to TRBJ2-7, with 7 bases matching TRBD1. The CDR3 length is 14 residues. The germline V gene encodes CDR1 MNHEY and CDR2 SVGAGI. J was trimmed by 5 bases and V by 7 bases; bases with no gene match: 11. This CDR3 is CASIIQGKGDEQYF. As DNA, the CDR3 is TGTGCCAGCATTATACAGGGGAAAGGAGACGAGCAGTACTTC.

The genes are TRBV6-1 and TRBJ2-1; TRBD2 is a possible D gene (7 bases). There are 16 residues in the CDR3. Germline lookup yields CDR1 MNHNS and CDR2 SASEGT. The V end lost 4 bases, the J end lost 5 bases, and 18 bases lay between the germline ends. The CDR3 protein is CASSVLGGGPNNEQFF. Written as DNA, the CDR3 is TGTGCCAGCAGTGTACTAGGGGGGGGGCCGAACAATGAGCAGTTCTTC.

The V call is TRBV15, the J call TRBJ1-3; D gene ambiguous. This CDR3 has 13 residues. The V gene's germline CDR1 is LNHNV and CDR2 YYDKDF (reference sequence). The germline V and J ends were trimmed by 8 bases and 4 bases, with 12 bases remaining between them. CDR3 bases: TGTGCCACCCTGGCGGGGAACGGAAACACCATATATTTT. Its protein is CATLAGNGNTIYF.

The chain has TRBV28 and TRBJ2-5; perhaps TRBD1 as D (5 bases). The CDR3 is 15 amino acids. V was cut by 2 bases and J by 5 bases, with 15 bases left in between. The germline V gene encodes CDR1 MDHEN and CDR2 SYDVKM. The CDR3 here is CASSLPKDPGETQYF. In DNA, the CDR3 is TGTGCCAGCAGTTTACCTAAGGACCCAGGGGAGACCCAGTACTTC.

The CDR3 DNA sequence: TGTGCCAGCAGTCCCCCAAGGGAACCCTACGAGCAGTACTTC. Translating it yields CASSPPREPYEQYF. The chain uses TRBV28 and TRBJ2-7; D is unresolved. The CDR3 contains 14 residues. The germline V gene has CDR1 MDHEN and CDR2 SYDVKM. V was cut by 5 bases and J by 2 bases, with 13 bases left in between.

This chain links TRBV7-9 with TRBJ1-2; 9 bases are shared with TRBD1. The CDR3 runs 13 residues. With 5 bases clipped from V and 8 bases from J, the junction kept 6 bases outside the gene matches. Germline V CDR1 and CDR2: SEHNR, FQNEAQ (reference sequence). The CDR3 reads CASSIGTGRGYTF. As DNA, the CDR3 is TGTGCCAGCAGCATCGGGACAGGGCGAGGCTACACCTTC.

Only a few counts were recorded for this clone. V and J are TRBV10-2 and TRBJ2-3; D uncertain. CDR3 length: 12 amino acids. The germline V gene has CDR1 WSHSY and CDR2 SAAADI. With 0 bases removed from V and 6 bases from J, the gap between germline ends came to 4 bases. CDR3 residues: CASSESRDTQYF. CDR3 DNA: TGCGCCAGCAGTGAGTCAAGGGATACGCAGTATTTT.

The chain links TRBV7-9 to TRBJ2-1; D not certain. This CDR3 contains 11 residues. From germline, CDR1 is SEHNR and CDR2 FQNEAQ (reference sequence). Trimming took off 6 bases at V and 8 bases at J, with 8 bases between the two ends. The CDR3 coding sequence is TGTGCCAGCAGGTCCATCCATGAGCAGTTCTTC. Amino acids: CASRSIHEQFF.

The CDR3 is CASGTPDSPTHYPNMNTEAFF. In nucleotides, the CDR3 is TGTGCCAGCGGGACCCCAGATTCGCCAACCCACTACCCCAACATGAACACTGAAGCTTTCTTT. The V gene is TRBV2, the J gene TRBJ1-1; D possibly corresponds to TRBD1 (5 bases). The ends were cut back, 8 bases at V and 0 bases at J, with 34 bases in the middle. The CDR3 runs to 21 residues. From germline, CDR1 is SNHLY and CDR2 FYNNEI.

The chain combines TRBV5-8 with TRBJ1-5; 9 bases are shared with TRBD1. The CDR3 extends over 16 amino acids. Trimming took 4 bases from V and 5 from J; bases not matched to a gene: 10. Germline V gene data show CDR1 as SGHTS and CDR2 as YDEGEE. The DNA for the CDR3 is TGTGCCAGCAGCCCCCCCGGACAGGGGTGGGATCAGCCCCAGCATTTT. Translated, it gives CASSPPGQGWDQPQHF.

This chain uses TRBV18 with TRBJ2-2; D not resolved. V lost 4 bases and J lost 2, with 11 bases in between. The CDR3 contains 15 residues. Germline values: CDR1 KGHSH, CDR2 LQKENI. CDR3 sequence (DNA): TGTGCCAGCTCACGGACGGTAGCTAACACCGGGGAGCTGTTTTTT. Its translation is CASSRTVANTGELFF.

The genes are TRBV7-3 and TRBJ1-6, with D tentatively TRBD1 (6 bases). Per the germline V gene, CDR1 is SGHTA and CDR2 is FQGTGA. The CDR3 is 14 amino acids. Trimming stripped 6 bases from V and 7 bases from J, with 13 bases between. DNA of the CDR3: TGTGCCAGCAGTTCCGGGACAAGAAATTCACCCCTCCACTTT. Protein: CASSSGTRNSPLHF.

This clone has more than one count but fewer than ten. The chain couples TRBV4-1 to TRBJ2-5; 14 bases match TRBD2. Germline V gene lookup returns CDR1 MGHRA and CDR2 YSYEKL. Germline trimming cut 5 bases from V and 5 bases from J; bases unmatched to any gene: 7. The CDR3 consists of 16 residues. DNA for the CDR3: TGCGCCAGCAGCTGGACTAGCGGGGGGCCGGGGGAGACCCAGTACTTC. It is translated as CASSWTSGGPGETQYF.

CDR3 in DNA: TGTGCCAGCAGTCACGGTTTGGGGGGCGGATCCGGGGAGCTGTTTTTT. Translating it yields CASSHGLGGGSGELFF. The chain is built from TRBV11-3 and TRBJ2-2; D is possibly TRBD1 or TRBD2 (6 bases each). The CDR3 contains 16 residues. The V end lost 6 bases, the J end lost 6 bases, and 20 bases lay between the germline ends. Per the germline V gene, CDR1 is SGHNT and CDR2 is YENEEA. Combining the CDR3 with reference TRBV11-3 and TRBJ2-2 gives the whole variable domain EAGVVQSPRYKIIEKKQPVAFWCNPISGHNTLYWYLQNLGQGPELLIRYENEEAVDDSQLPKDRFSAERLKGVDSTLKIQPAELGDSAVYLCASSHGLGGGSGELFFGEGSRLTVL.

This clone was observed a single time. The chain has TRBV29-1 and TRBJ2-5; TRBD2 is a possible D gene (7 bases). The CDR3 has 12 amino acids. Per the germline V gene, CDR1 is SQVTM and CDR2 is ANQGSEA. V was clipped by 4 bases and J by 5 bases, with 11 bases between them. The CDR3, as DNA: TGCAGCGTTGTTAGGGGGGGGGAGACCCAGTACTTC. Its translation: CSVVRGGETQYF.

The V call is TRBV7-9, the J call TRBJ2-3; 9 nucleotides match TRBD2. CDR1 is SEHNR, CDR2 FQNEAQ, per germline (reference sequence). The ends lost 5 bases at V and 6 bases at J; junction bases unmatched: 9. The CDR3 runs to 15 residues. CDR3 sequence: CASSTAGGPTDTQYF. DNA of the CDR3: TGTGCCAGCAGCACCGCGGGGGGGCCCACGGATACGCAGTATTTT.

The chain couples TRBV5-5 to TRBJ1-2, with D perhaps TRBD1 (6 bases). Trimming removed 3 bases from V and 5 bases from J, with 20 bases in between. Per the germline V gene, CDR1 is SGHKS and CDR2 is YYEKEE (reference sequence). This CDR3 has 16 amino acids. The CDR3 reads CASSSASDRSGYGYTF. The CDR3 DNA reads as TGTGCCAGCAGCTCGGCCTCAGACAGGTCAGGGTATGGCTACACCTTC.

The V gene is TRBV7-8, the J gene TRBJ1-2, with unresolved D. This CDR3 is built from 16 residues. CDR1 SGHVS and CDR2 FQNEAQ come from the germline V gene. V lost 6 bases, J lost 7 bases, and 24 bases lay in between. In DNA, the CDR3 is TGTGCCAGCAGTCTAGACGAAGGGTGGGGAAGGATTGGCTACACCTTC. This sequence encodes CASSLDEGWGRIGYTF.

This clone occurred a few times. The V gene is TRBV2, the J gene TRBJ1-1; TRBD1 aligns across 7 bases. V lost 7 bases, J lost 7 bases, and 6 bases stayed unmatched. CDR1 and CDR2 from the germline V gene are SNHLY and FYNNEI. This CDR3 is 12 amino acids long. The chain's CDR3 is CASTNRGGEAFF. CDR3 coding DNA: TGTGCCAGCACCAACAGGGGAGGTGAAGCTTTCTTT.